This section outlines one T cell receptor beta chain sequence together with its context. The data derive from a study of blood T cell repertoires in COVID-19. Study-level information: COVID-19 samples, acute and convalescent, were from the United States, Italy and Spain. Sources were T cells, B-cell-depleted T cells, or PBMCs; the material itself was cDNA or gDNA.

How the authors handled the data: Amplification from reference gene primers served as the basis for estimated nucleated cell counts. Repertoires were generated with immunoSEQ multiplex PCR, while TCRdb's copy carries only in-frame clones and drops some. D and trimming come from the DNA, and the V and J calls and clone size come from that table. The data hold around 200,000 clones, with more than 70% observed a single time. CDR3 length: 13 amino acids. CDR1 and CDR2 from the germline V gene are LNHDA and SQIVND (reference sequence). Between the trimmed V and J ends, which lost 5 bases and 3 bases, there was a span of 8 bases.

This receptor was identified in a man aged 40-49 years with acute COVID-19. The J gene is TRBJ1-5, the V gene TRBV19; D unresolved. The sequencing input was PBMCs or T cells enriched from blood (not recorded which). In DNA, the CDR3 is TGTGCCAGTAGTTTCAGACTCAATCAGCCCCAGCATTTT. It codes for CASSFRLNQPQHF.